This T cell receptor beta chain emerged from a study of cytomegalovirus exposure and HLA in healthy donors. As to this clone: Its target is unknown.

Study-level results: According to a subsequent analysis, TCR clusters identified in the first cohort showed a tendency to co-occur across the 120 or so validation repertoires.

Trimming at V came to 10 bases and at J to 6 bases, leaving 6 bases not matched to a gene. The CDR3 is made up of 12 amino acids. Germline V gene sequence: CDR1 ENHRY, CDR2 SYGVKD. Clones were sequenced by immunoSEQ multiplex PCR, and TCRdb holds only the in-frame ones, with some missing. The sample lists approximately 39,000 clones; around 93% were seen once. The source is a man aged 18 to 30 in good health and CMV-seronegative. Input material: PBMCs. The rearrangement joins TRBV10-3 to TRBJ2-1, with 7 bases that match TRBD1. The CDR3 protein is CATSQGPNEQFF. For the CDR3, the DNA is TGTGCCACTTCACAGGGGCCCAATGAGCAGTTCTTC.